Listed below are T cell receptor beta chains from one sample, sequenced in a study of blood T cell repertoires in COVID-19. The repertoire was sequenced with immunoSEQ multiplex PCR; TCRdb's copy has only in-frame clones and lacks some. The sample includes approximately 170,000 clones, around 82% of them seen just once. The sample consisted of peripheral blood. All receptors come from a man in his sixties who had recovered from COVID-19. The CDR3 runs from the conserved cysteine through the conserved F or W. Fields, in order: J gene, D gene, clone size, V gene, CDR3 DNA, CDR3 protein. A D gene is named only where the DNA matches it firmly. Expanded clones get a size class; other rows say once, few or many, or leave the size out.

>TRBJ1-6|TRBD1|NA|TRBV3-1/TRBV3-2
TGTGCCAGCAGCACCAGGGGGCTAAATTCACCCCTCCACTTT
CASSTRGLNSPLHF
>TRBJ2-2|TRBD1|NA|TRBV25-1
TGTGCCAGACCGGGGACAGTTAACACCGGGGAGCTGTTTTTT
CARPGTVNTGELFF
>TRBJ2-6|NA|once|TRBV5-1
TGCGCCAGCAGCTTAGAAAGAGGATGGCAATCTGGGGCCAACGTCCTGACTTTC
CASSLERGWQSGANVLTF
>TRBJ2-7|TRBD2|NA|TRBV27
TGTGCCAGCAGCCGGAGTCGTAGCGGGGGGGCGGGGGAGCAGTACTTC
CASSRSRSGGAGEQYF
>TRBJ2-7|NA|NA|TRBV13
TGTGCCAGCAGCTTAGCCAAAGGGGCCAGGAGCTCCTACGAGCAGTACTTC
CASSLAKGARSSYEQYF
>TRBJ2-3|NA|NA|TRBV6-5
TGTGCCAGCAGTTATACGAGGCAGTACACAGATACGCAGTATTTT
CASSYTRQYTDTQYF
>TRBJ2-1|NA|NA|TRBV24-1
TGTGCCACCAGTGATTTGCGCCAGGGGCTCTACAATGAGCAGTTCTTC
CATSDLRQGLYNEQFF
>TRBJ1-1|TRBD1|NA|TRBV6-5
TGTGCCAGCAGTTCGTACGGGGGGGACAGGGGAGCTTTCTTT
CASSSYGGDRGAFF
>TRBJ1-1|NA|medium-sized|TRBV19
TGTGCCAGTAGGTCGGGAGATAACACTGAAGCTTTCTTT
CASRSGDNTEAFF
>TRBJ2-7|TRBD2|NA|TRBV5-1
TGCGCCAGCAGCTCAACTAGCGGGGGAACAGGGGAGCAGTACTTC
CASSSTSGGTGEQYF
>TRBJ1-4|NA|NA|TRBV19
TGTGCCAGTAGTATAGACCCGACAGGAATTAATGAAAAACTGTTTTTT
CASSIDPTGINEKLFF
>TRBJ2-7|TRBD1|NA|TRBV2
TGTGCCCTTGGCGGAGACAGGGGGCCCGAGCAGTACTTC
CALGGDRGPEQYF
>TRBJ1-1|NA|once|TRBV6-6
TGTGCCAGCAGTTCAGGGGCCTTTGAAGCTTTCTTT
CASSSGAFEAFF
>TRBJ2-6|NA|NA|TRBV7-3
TGTGCCAGCAGCCCCTTCTCTGGGGCCAACGTCCTGACTTTC
CASSPFSGANVLTF
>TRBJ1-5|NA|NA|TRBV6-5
TGTGCCAGCAACCCGTCAGGGGGCAATCAGCCCCAGCATTTT
CASNPSGGNQPQHF
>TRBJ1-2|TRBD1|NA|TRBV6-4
TGTGCCAGCAGTGACTTCGGTAGCTTCAGGGGGCGCCGAGGTAAGGACTCTGGCTACACCTTC
CASSDFGSFRGRRGKDSGYTF
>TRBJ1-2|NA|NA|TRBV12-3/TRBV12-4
TGTGCCAGCAGTCGGACTGTGCTCTATGGCTACACCTTC
CASSRTVLYGYTF
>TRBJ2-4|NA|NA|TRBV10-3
TGTGCCATCAGTGATGACAGCCTAGCCAAAAACATTCAGTACTTC
CAISDDSLAKNIQYF
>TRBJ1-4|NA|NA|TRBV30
TGTGCCTGGAGTCCAGGGCTTGAAAAACTGTTTTTT
CAWSPGLEKLFF
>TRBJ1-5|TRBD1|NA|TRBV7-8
TGTGCCAGCAGCAGAACGGGACAGCCAAATCAGCCCCAGCATTTT
CASSRTGQPNQPQHF
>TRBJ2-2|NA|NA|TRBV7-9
TGTGCCAGCAGCAAAAACAGGGTCGGGGAGCTGTTTTTT
CASSKNRVGELFF
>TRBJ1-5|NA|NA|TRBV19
TGTGCCAGTAGTATAGCCAGGGTGGGCAATCAGCCCCAGCATTTT
CASSIARVGNQPQHF
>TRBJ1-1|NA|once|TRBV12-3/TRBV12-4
TGTGCCACCAAACAGGGAACTACCACTGAAGCTTTCTTT
CATKQGTTTEAFF
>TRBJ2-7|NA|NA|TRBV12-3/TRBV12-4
TGTGCCAGCACAGGGGGGCACTCCTACGAGCAGTACTTC
CASTGGHSYEQYF
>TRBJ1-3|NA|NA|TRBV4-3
TGCGCCAGCAGCCAAGCCCAGGTTGGAAACACCATATATTTT
CASSQAQVGNTIYF
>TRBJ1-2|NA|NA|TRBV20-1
TGCAGTGCTAGTAAACCAGGTTATCCCTATGGCTACACCTTC
CSASKPGYPYGYTF
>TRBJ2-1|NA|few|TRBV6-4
TGTGCCAGCAGTGACATCGTCCTGCGGGCCCTTGAGCAGTTCTTC
CASSDIVLRALEQFF
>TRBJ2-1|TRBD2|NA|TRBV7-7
TGTGCTAGCAGCCGCGGGGGGGGAACCTACAATGAGCAGTTCTTC
CASSRGGGTYNEQFF
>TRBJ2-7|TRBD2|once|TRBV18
TGTGCCAGCTCACCGGGCCCCCAAGTAGCGGGGGGCTACGAGCAGTACTTC
CASSPGPQVAGGYEQYF
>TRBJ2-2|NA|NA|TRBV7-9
TGTGCCAGCAGTTCCCCTGGGGAGAAGCCCGGGGAGCTGTTTTTT
CASSSPGEKPGELFF
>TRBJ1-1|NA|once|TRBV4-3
TGCGCCAGCAGCCAGAACAGGGCACTCAACACTGAAGCTTTCTTT
CASSQNRALNTEAFF
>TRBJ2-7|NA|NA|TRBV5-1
TGCGCCTCACGTGGGACACCGACCTACGAGCAGTACTTC
CASRGTPTYEQYF
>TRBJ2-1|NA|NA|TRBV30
TGTGCCTGGAGTTTGCTTAGCTCCTACAATGAGCAGTTCTTC
CAWSLLSSYNEQFF
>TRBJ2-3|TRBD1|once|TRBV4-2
TGTGCCAGCAGCCCCCGGGACAGGAGCACAGATACGCAGTATTTT
CASSPRDRSTDTQYF
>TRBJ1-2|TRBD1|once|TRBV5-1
TGCGCCAGCAGCTTGGCTGGACAGGGGGCGTATGGCTACACCTTC
CASSLAGQGAYGYTF
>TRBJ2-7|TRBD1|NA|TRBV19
TGTGCCAGTAGTGTGCCTTCACGGACAGGGTTCGAGCAGTACTTC
CASSVPSRTGFEQYF
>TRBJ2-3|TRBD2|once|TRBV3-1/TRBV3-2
TGTGCCAGCAGGAGCGGGGGGGAAGATACGCAGTATTTT
CASRSGGEDTQYF
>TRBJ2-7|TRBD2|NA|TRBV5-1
TGCGCCAGCAGTTCCGGACTAGTGGGGTTGTCCGAGCAGTACTTC
CASSSGLVGLSEQYF
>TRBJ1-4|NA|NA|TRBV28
TGTGCCAGCAGCCTAGCGGGGGCTAATGAAAAACTGTTTTTT
CASSLAGANEKLFF